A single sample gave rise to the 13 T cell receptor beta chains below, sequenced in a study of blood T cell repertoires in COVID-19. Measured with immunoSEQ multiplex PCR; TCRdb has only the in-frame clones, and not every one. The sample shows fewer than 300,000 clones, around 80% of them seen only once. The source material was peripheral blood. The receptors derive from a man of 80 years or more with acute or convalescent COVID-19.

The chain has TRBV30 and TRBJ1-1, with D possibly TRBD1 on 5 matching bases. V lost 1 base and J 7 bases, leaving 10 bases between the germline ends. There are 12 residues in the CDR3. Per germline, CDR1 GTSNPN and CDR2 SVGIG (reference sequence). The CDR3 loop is CAWSASGVEAFF. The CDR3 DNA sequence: TGTGCCTGGAGTGCCTCGGGGGTTGAAGCTTTCTTT.

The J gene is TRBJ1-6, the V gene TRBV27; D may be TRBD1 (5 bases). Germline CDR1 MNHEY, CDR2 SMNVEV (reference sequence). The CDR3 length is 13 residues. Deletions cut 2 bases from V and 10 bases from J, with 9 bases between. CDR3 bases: TGTGCCAGCAGTTTAGGGGCAGAATCACCCCTCCACTTT. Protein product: CASSLGAESPLHF.

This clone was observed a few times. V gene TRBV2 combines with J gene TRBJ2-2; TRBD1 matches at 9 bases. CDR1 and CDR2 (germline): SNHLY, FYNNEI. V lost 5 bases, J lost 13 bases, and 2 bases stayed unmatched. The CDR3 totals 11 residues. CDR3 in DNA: TGTGCCAGCAGTACGGACAGGGGGCTGTTTTTT. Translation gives CASSTDRGLFF.

CDR3 DNA sequence: TGTGCCAGCAGTTTCACCGAAACGGACGAGCAGTACTTC. Encoded protein: CASSFTETDEQYF. The V and J genes are TRBV6-9 and TRBJ2-7, with D hard to call. CDR3 length: 13 residues. The V gene's germline CDR1 is MNHGY and CDR2 SVAAGI. V was pared by 4 bases and J by 5 bases, with 12 bases between.

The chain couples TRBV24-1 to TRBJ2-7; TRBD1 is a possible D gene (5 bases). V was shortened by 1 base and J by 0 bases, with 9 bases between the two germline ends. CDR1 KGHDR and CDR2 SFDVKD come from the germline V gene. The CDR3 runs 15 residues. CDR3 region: CATSDFSQGSYEQYF. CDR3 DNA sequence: TGTGCCACCAGTGATTTTTCGCAGGGCTCCTACGAGCAGTACTTC.

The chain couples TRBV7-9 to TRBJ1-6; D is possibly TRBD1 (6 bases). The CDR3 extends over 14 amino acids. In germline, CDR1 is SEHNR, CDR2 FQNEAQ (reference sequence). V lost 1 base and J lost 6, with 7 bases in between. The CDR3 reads CASSLEQGNSPLHF. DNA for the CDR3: TGTGCCAGCAGCTTAGAACAGGGTAATTCACCCCTCCACTTT. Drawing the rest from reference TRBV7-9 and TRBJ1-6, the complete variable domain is DTGVSQNPRHKITKRGQNVTFRCDPISEHNRLYWYRQTLGQGPEFLTYFQNEAQLEKSRLLSDRFSAERPKGSFSTLEIQRTEQGDSAMYLCASSLEQGNSPLHFGNGTRLTVT.

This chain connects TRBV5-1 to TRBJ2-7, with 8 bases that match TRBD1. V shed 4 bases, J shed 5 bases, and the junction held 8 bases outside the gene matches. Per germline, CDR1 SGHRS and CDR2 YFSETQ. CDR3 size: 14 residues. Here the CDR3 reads CASSSGQGNNEQYF. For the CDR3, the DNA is TGCGCCAGCAGCAGCGGACAGGGTAATAACGAGCAGTACTTC. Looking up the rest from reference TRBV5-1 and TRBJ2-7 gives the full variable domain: KAGVTQTPRYLIKTRGQQVTLSCSPISGHRSVSWYQQTPGQGLQFLFEYFSETQRNKGNFPGRFSGRQFSNSRSEMNVSTLELGDSALYLCASSSGQGNNEQYFGPGTRLTVT.

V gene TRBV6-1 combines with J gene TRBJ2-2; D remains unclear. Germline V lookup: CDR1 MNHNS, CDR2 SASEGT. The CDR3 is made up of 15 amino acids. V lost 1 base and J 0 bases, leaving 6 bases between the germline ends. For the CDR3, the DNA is TGTGCCAGCAGTGAAGTCAGGTCGAACACCGGGGAGCTGTTTTTT. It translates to CASSEVRSNTGELFF.

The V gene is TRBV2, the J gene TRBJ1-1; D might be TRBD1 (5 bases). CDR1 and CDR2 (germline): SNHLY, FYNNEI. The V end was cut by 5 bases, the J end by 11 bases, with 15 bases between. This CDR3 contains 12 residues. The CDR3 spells CASSTRGVWAFF. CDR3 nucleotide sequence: TGTGCCAGCAGTACCCGGGGGGTGTGGGCTTTCTTT. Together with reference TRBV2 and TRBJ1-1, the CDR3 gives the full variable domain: EPEVTQTPSHQVTQMGQEVILRCVPISNHLYFYWYRQILGQKVEFLVSFYNNEISEKSEIFDDQFSVERPDGSNFTLKIRSTKLEDSAMYFCASSTRGVWAFFGQGTRLTVV.

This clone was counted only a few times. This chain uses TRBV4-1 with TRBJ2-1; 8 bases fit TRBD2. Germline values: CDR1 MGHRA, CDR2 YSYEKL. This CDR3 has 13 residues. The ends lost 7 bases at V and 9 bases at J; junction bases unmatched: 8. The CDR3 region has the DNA TGCGCCAGCACAGCGGGGGTCCGGGGTGAGCAGTTCTTC. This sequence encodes CASTAGVRGEQFF.

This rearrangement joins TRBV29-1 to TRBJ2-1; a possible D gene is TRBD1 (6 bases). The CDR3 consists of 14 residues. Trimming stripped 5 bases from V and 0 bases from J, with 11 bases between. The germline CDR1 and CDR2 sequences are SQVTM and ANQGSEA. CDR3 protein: CSVTPGVSYNEQFF. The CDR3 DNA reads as TGCAGCGTTACCCCAGGGGTCTCCTACAATGAGCAGTTCTTC.

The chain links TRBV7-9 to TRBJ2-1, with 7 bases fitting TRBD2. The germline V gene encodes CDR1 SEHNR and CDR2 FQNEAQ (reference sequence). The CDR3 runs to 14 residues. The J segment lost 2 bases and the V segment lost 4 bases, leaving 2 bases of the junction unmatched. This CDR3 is CASSSLAAYNEQFF. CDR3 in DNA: TGTGCCAGCAGCTCCCTAGCGGCCTACAATGAGCAGTTCTTC.

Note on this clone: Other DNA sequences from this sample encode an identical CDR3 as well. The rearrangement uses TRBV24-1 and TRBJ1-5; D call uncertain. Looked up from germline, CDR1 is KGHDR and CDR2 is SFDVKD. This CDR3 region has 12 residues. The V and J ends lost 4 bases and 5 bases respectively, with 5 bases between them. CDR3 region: CATSDSDQPQHF. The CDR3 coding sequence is TGTGCCACCAGTGACTCGGATCAGCCCCAGCATTTT.